This T cell receptor (beta chain) was observed in a study of blood T cell repertoires in COVID-19 (dated by TCRdb to between 2020 and 2021). About the study as a whole: The collaborator samples originated in the United States, Italy and Spain and spanned the acute and convalescent phases of COVID-19. The prospective study material was composed of cDNA or gDNA derived from T cells, B-cell-depleted T cells, or PBMCs. Deeply sampled blood TCRbeta repertoires from subjects exposed to, actively infected with, or recovered from COVID-19 were included in the dataset. A freely available public database, intended as a resource for researchers studying the immune response to SARS-CoV-2, is where the repertoires were released. Samples came from the ongoing ImmuneRACE study (first 160 participants) plus 1,254 subjects from 6 global collaborators. The sample metadata nearly always contained a de-identified subject ID, COVID-19 status, age in years and sex. Where HLA class I and class II types were available, the types were taken from metadata supplied by the sample provider, not from assay-based typing. Overall results and qualifications from the work: The quantity of clinical and demographic metadata differed by source and by participant and was supplied without curation.

Participants in the prospective study were aged about 18 to 95 years, lived in approximately 26 United States geographic areas, and enrolled through a virtual design. To assign participants to cohorts, the prospective study relied on clinical history that participants themselves reported in a screening survey and a study questionnaire. Exposed participants had been in contact, within 2 weeks of entering the study, with a person who had a PCR-confirmed or clinician-diagnosed case of COVID-19. Each participant in the prospective study had whole blood, serum and a nasopharyngeal or oropharyngeal swab collected by mobile phlebotomists. Participants in the prospective study had the option to provide additional blood draws and questionnaires over a 2-month period. Prospective study blood samples were shipped either frozen or at room temperature before DNA extraction. TCRbeta CDR3 regions were amplified from genomic DNA by means of the immunoSEQ Assay, a bias-controlled multiplex PCR. As for how the authors treated the data: Nucleated cell counts per sample were estimated from amplification of reference gene primers within the assay. Sequence reads were collapsed and filtered to measure the absolute abundance of every unique TCRbeta CDR3 rearrangement. For each sample, productive Simpson clonality was calculated by taking the square root of Simpson's diversity index across productive rearrangements. TCRdb provides this immuneACCESS table in a form limited to in-frame rearrangements. Some clones are lacking; in checked studies, under half of them reflect an unresolved V gene, and why the rest are absent is not known. V, J and clone size are those of that table, while D and trimming were read from the DNA. This sample is represented by more than 150,000 clones; roughly three quarters of them were singletons. Approximately 14% of the sample rests with the top ten.

Here V drops 5 bases and J drops 2 bases, and the junction holds 10 bases not matched to any gene. Taken from the germline V gene, the CDR1 and CDR2 loops are SGHTA and FQGNSA. CDR3 length: 18 amino acids, cysteine to phenylalanine. Only CDR3 DNA remains: 54 bases, in frame from the first base. To note about this clone: Its antigen remains unidentified. Per-base quality was not reported, and no clone a single base away is much larger than it.

The origin of this receptor is a man in his 60s who had been exposed to COVID-19. Recombination connected TRBV7-2 to TRBJ2-6, and TRBD1 matches 9 of the central bases. The specimen was PBMCs or T cells enriched from blood (not recorded which). CDR3 reads: CASSAIRQGGPGANVLTF. The nucleotides are TGTGCCAGCAGCGCCATACGACAGGGGGGTCCTGGGGCCAACGTCCTGACTTTC.